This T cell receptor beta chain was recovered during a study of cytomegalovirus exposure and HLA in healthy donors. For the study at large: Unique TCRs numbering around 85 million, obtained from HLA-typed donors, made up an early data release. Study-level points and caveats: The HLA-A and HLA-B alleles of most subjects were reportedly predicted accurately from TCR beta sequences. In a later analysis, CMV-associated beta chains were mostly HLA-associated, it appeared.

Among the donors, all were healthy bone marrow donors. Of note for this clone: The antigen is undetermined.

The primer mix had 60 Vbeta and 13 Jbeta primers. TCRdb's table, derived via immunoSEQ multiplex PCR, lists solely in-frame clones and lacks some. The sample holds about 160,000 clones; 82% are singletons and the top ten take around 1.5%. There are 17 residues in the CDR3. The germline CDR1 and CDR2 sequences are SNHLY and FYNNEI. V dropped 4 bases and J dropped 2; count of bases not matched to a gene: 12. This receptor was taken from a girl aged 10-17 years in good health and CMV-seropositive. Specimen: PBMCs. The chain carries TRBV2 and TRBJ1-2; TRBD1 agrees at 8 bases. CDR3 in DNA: TGTGCCAGCAGTGTTCTACAAGGACAGGGCTCAAACTATGGCTACACCTTC. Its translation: CASSVLQGQGSNYGYTF.